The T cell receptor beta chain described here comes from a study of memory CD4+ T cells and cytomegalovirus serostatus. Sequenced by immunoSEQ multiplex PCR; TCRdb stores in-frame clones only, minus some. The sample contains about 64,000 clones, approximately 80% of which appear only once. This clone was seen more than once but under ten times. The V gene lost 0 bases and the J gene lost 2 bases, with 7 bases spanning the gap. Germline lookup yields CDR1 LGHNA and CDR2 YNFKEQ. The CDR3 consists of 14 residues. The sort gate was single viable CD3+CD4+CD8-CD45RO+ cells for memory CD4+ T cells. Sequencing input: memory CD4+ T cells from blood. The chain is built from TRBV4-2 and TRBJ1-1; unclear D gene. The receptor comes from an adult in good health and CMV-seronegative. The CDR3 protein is CASSQEKGNTEAFF. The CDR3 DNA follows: TGTGCCAGCAGCCAAGAAAAGGGCAACACTGAAGCTTTCTTT.